One sample yielded the 30 T cell receptor beta chains listed below, sequenced in a study of T cell responses to AZD1222 COVID-19 vaccine. Method: immunoSEQ multiplex PCR; TCRdb's copy keeps in-frame clones and lacks some. Found here are approximately 130,000 clones, roughly 87% of them singletons; the top ten hold around 9.5%. The input for sequencing was peripheral blood, taken 28 days after the second AZD1222 dose. The receptors derive from an adult who received the AZD1222 COVID-19 vaccine.

This clone was found a few times. The rearrangement uses TRBV18 and TRBJ1-6; D not resolved. This CDR3 is built from 16 residues. Trimming stripped 2 bases from V and 0 bases from J, with 8 bases between. The germline V gene encodes CDR1 KGHSH and CDR2 LQKENI. As DNA, the CDR3 is TGTGCCAGCTCACCAGGGCTGAACTCCTATAATTCACCCCTCCACTTT. The encoded protein is CASSPGLNSYNSPLHF.

This clone showed up just once. V gene TRBV19 combines with J gene TRBJ2-1; a possible D gene is TRBD1 (6 bases). The germline V and J ends were trimmed by 10 bases and 8 bases, with 21 bases remaining between them. Germline assignment: CDR1 LNHDA and CDR2 SQIVND (reference sequence). The CDR3 loop spans 14 amino acids. The CDR3, as DNA: TGTGCCACCTCAGGACAGCGCCCATGGGATGAGCAGTTCTTC. This translates into CATSGQRPWDEQFF.

The chain joins TRBV5-4 to TRBJ2-5, with D hard to call. From germline, CDR1 is SGHNT and CDR2 YYREEE (reference sequence). This CDR3 is 13 amino acids long. Trimming took 2 bases from V and 2 from J, leaving 7 bases between them. CDR3: CASSFYEQETQYF. DNA of the CDR3: TGTGCCAGCAGCTTTTACGAGCAAGAGACCCAGTACTTC.

The J gene is TRBJ2-3, the V gene TRBV5-1, with 8 bases matching TRBD1. The CDR3 is 13 amino acids. CDR1 and CDR2 (germline): SGHRS, YFSETQ. With 8 bases clipped from V and 4 bases from J, the junction kept 6 bases outside the gene matches. The CDR3 bases are TGCGCCAGTGGACAGGGAGATGCAGATACGCAGTATTTT. Its protein is CASGQGDADTQYF.

This clone was observed once. The J gene is TRBJ2-1, the V gene TRBV7-2; unclear D gene. Trimming removed 5 bases at V and 5 bases at J, with 13 bases between. Germline loops: CDR1 SGHTA, CDR2 FQGNSA. The CDR3 covers 14 residues. DNA for the CDR3: TGTGCCAGCAGCCCAGGCTGGGCCCACAATGAGCAGTTCTTC. This codes for CASSPGWAHNEQFF.

The chain employs TRBV24-1 and TRBJ2-1; D might be TRBD1 (6 bases). V lost 2 bases and J 2 bases, leaving 15 bases between the germline ends. Germline-derived CDR1 and CDR2 are KGHDR and SFDVKD. This CDR3 comprises 17 residues. Written as DNA, the CDR3 is TGTGCCACCAGTGATTCCCGAGGCAGGGGAACCTACAATGAGCAGTTCTTC. This gives the protein CATSDSRGRGTYNEQFF.

The chain joins TRBV24-1 to TRBJ1-1, with D tentatively TRBD1 (5 bases). Per the germline V gene, CDR1 is KGHDR and CDR2 is SFDVKD. The germline V and J ends were trimmed by 1 base and 8 bases, with 10 bases remaining between them. This CDR3 is built from 13 residues. The CDR3 sequence: CATSDFGGREAFF. The DNA for the CDR3 is TGTGCCACCAGTGATTTTGGGGGAAGGGAAGCTTTCTTT.

The gene calls are TRBV2 and TRBJ1-2; D unclear. Trimming took 1 base from V and 6 from J, leaving 9 bases between them. The CDR3 extends over 13 amino acids. Per the germline V gene, CDR1 is SNHLY and CDR2 is FYNNEI. The CDR3 bases are TGTGCCAGCAGTGAAGAGGTTTCCCATGGCTACACCTTC. Amino acid sequence: CASSEEVSHGYTF.

V and J are TRBV18 and TRBJ2-2, with TRBD2 matching 14 bases. The CDR3 consists of 16 residues. Germline V gene data show CDR1 as KGHSH and CDR2 as LQKENI. J lost 6 bases, V lost 2 bases, and 2 bases had no gene match. Here the CDR3 DNA reads TGTGCCAGCTCACCAAGACTAGCGGGAGGGGCCGGGGAGCTGTTTTTT. This sequence encodes CASSPRLAGGAGELFF.

The rearrangement uses TRBV7-6 and TRBJ1-1; a possible D gene is TRBD1 (6 bases). This CDR3 is 10 amino acids long. Germline-derived CDR1 and CDR2 are SGHVS and FNYEAQ. V gave up 8 bases and J gave up 7 bases, with 8 bases separating them. CDR3 nucleotide sequence: TGTGCCAGCCAGGACAGTGAAGCTTTCTTT. Residues: CASQDSEAFF.

This chain uses TRBV9 with TRBJ1-4, with TRBD1 matching 7 bases. Unmatched junction bases numbered 6, after V lost 4 bases and J lost 3 bases. Germline-derived CDR1 and CDR2 are SGDLS and YYNGEE. The length of the CDR3 is 15 residues. CDR3 coding DNA: TGTGCCAGCAGCCAGGGGGACGGGGCTAATGAAAAACTGTTTTTT. It is translated as CASSQGDGANEKLFF.

The V and J genes are TRBV7-2 and TRBJ2-3; D may be TRBD2 (5 bases). This CDR3 comprises 14 residues. CDR1 and CDR2 (germline): SGHTA, FQGNSA. Trimming pared 5 bases from V and 4 bases from J, leaving 13 bases between. This CDR3 is CASSIERSSDTQYF. CDR3 coding DNA: TGTGCCAGCAGCATTGAGCGGAGCTCAGATACGCAGTATTTT.

V usage is TRBV11-2 and J usage is TRBJ2-1; 14 nucleotides align to TRBD2. Germline CDR1 and CDR2: SGHAT and FQNNGV. This CDR3 region has 19 residues. Trimming at V came to 4 bases and at J to 10 bases, leaving 18 bases not matched to a gene. The CDR3 spells CASSSLRTSGGSMVREQFF. The CDR3 DNA reads as TGTGCCAGCAGCTCCCTCCGGACTAGCGGGGGGAGCATGGTACGGGAGCAGTTCTTC. Drawing the rest from reference TRBV11-2 and TRBJ2-1, the complete variable domain is EAGVAQSPRYKIIEKRQSVAFWCNPISGHATLYWYQQILGQGPKLLIQFQNNGVVDDSQLPKDRFSAERLKGVDSTLKIQPAKLEDSAVYLCASSSLRTSGGSMVREQFFGPGTRLTVL.

J is TRBJ2-1 and V is TRBV7-2; possibly TRBD1 for D (5 bases). The CDR3 spans 18 residues. The germline gives CDR1 SGHTA, CDR2 FQGNSA. V lost 0 bases and J lost 0, with 15 bases in between. The CDR3 sequence: CASSLALDRPGSYNEQFF. CDR3 bases: TGTGCCAGCAGCTTAGCGCTAGACAGACCCGGCTCCTACAATGAGCAGTTCTTC.

The chain combines TRBV11-3 with TRBJ1-1; D is perhaps TRBD1 (6 bases). There are 14 residues in the CDR3. Trimming took off 2 bases at V and 2 bases at J, with 9 bases between the two ends. Germline assignment: CDR1 SGHNT and CDR2 YENEEA. CDR3 nucleotide sequence: TGTGCCAGCAGCTTATCAGGGGATAACACTGAAGCTTTCTTT. Translated: CASSLSGDNTEAFF.

The sample holds a few counts of this clone. V is TRBV28 and J is TRBJ2-7; possibly TRBD1 for D (6 bases). Trimming left V 10 bases short and J 3 bases short, with 13 bases between. This CDR3 has 12 amino acids. Germline V gene sequence: CDR1 MDHEN, CDR2 SYDVKM. The CDR3 loop reads CAIGQLGYEQYF. The CDR3 DNA reads TGTGCCATTGGACAGCTCGGCTACGAGCAGTACTTC.

The J gene is TRBJ2-6, the V gene TRBV6-5, with 8 positions matching TRBD2. Trimming at V came to 4 bases and at J to 0 bases, leaving 2 bases not matched to a gene. This CDR3 has 16 amino acids. Per the germline V gene, CDR1 is MNHEY and CDR2 is SVGAGI. DNA for the CDR3: TGTGCCAGCAGTTCCCGGGGGGGCTCTGGGGCCAACGTCCTGACTTTC. Its translation: CASSSRGGSGANVLTF.

The chain carries TRBV29-1 and TRBJ1-1, with no clear D. The CDR3 loop spans 13 amino acids. Between the trimmed V and J ends, which lost 7 bases and 4 bases, there was a span of 16 bases. Germline-derived CDR1 and CDR2 are SQVTM and ANQGSEA. Here the CDR3 reads CSAQQSFGTEAFF. In DNA form, the CDR3 reads TGCAGCGCCCAACAGAGCTTTGGCACTGAAGCTTTCTTT.

This clone appeared once. This chain uses TRBV5-8 with TRBJ1-1; maybe TRBD1 (5 bases). Germline V gives CDR1 SGHTS, CDR2 YDEGEE. V was cut by 4 bases and J by 5 bases, with 18 bases left in between. The CDR3 is 15 amino acids. CDR3 residues: CASSINGRGWTEAFF. In nucleotides, the CDR3 is TGTGCCAGCAGCATAAATGGAAGGGGATGGACTGAAGCTTTCTTT.

This chain links TRBV7-2 with TRBJ2-7, with 11 bases aligning to TRBD2. Unmatched junction bases numbered 4, after V lost 0 bases and J lost 6 bases. Germline CDR1 and CDR2: SGHTA and FQGNSA. The CDR3 runs 15 residues. DNA of the CDR3: TGTGCCAGCAGCTTAGCAGTAGCGGGAGGGTTCGAGCAGTACTTC. This sequence encodes CASSLAVAGGFEQYF.

The chain links TRBV12-3 or TRBV12-4 to TRBJ2-7; D is possibly TRBD1 or TRBD2 (5 bases each). The V end lost 0 bases, the J end lost 6 bases, and 9 bases lay between the germline ends. The CDR3 runs 13 residues. CDR3 DNA: TGTGCCAGCAGTTTAGCGAGGGGCAGCGAGCAGTACTTC. It yields the protein CASSLARGSEQYF.

The chain carries TRBV6-1 and TRBJ1-3, with TRBD1 as a possible D gene (5 bases). The CDR3 sequence is 14 residues long. V dropped 3 bases and J dropped 7 bases, with 13 bases sitting between them. Germline V lookup: CDR1 MNHNS, CDR2 SASEGT. The CDR3 DNA reads TGTGCCAGCAGTGAGTTAGCTCGGGGGAACACCATATATTTT. It specifies CASSELARGNTIYF.

This clone was detected only a few times. V is TRBV11-2 and J is TRBJ2-7; a weak D match, TRBD1 (5 bases). The CDR3 totals 16 residues. Germline CDR1 SGHAT, CDR2 FQNNGV. V was cut by 5 bases and J by 2 bases, with 19 bases left in between. In DNA form, the CDR3 reads TGTGCCAGCAGCCCCACGGGCCGGACAAGTACCTACGAGCAGTACTTC. Its protein is CASSPTGRTSTYEQYF.

The rearrangement uses TRBV6-5 and TRBJ2-5; D possibly uses TRBD1 or TRBD2 (6 bases each). CDR1 is MNHEY, CDR2 SVGAGI, per germline. V lost 6 bases, J lost 7 bases, and 18 bases lay in between. There are 14 residues in the CDR3. The CDR3 region is CASRPPAGGRTQYF. Here the CDR3 DNA reads TGTGCCAGCAGACCACCTGCCGGGGGCAGGACCCAGTACTTC.

This clone was found once. This chain uses TRBV7-2 with TRBJ1-5, with no clear D. The V and J ends lost 6 bases and 7 bases respectively, with 16 bases between them. This CDR3 contains 14 residues. Germline CDR1 reads SGHTA; CDR2 reads FQGNSA. CDR3 in amino acids: CASSPHMGEQPQHF. CDR3 sequence (DNA): TGTGCCAGCAGTCCCCACATGGGTGAACAGCCCCAGCATTTT.

The chain joins TRBV6-1 to TRBJ2-3; D remains unclear. The V gene lost 3 bases and the J gene lost 2 bases, with 9 bases spanning the gap. The CDR3 sequence is 14 residues long. The germline gives CDR1 MNHNS, CDR2 SASEGT. The CDR3 is CASSDLGITDTQYF. As DNA, the CDR3 is TGTGCCAGCAGTGATCTAGGGATCACAGATACGCAGTATTTT.

This chain uses TRBV6-6 with TRBJ1-5; TRBD1 might be the D (5 bases). V was cut by 5 bases and J by 11 bases, with 16 bases left in between. Germline V CDR1 and CDR2: MNHNY, SVGAGI (reference sequence). The CDR3 totals 13 residues. The CDR3 here is CASSQAGGATQHF. The CDR3 DNA is TGTGCCAGCAGTCAAGCCGGCGGGGCCACCCAGCATTTT.

The chain carries TRBV6-6 and TRBJ1-1; 10 bases map to TRBD1. This CDR3 region has 14 residues. The germline V gene has CDR1 MNHNY and CDR2 SVGAGI (reference sequence). V shed 11 bases and J 5 bases; nucleotides not matched to a gene: 11. The CDR3 loop reads CAVRQGAMGTEAFF. In DNA, the CDR3 is TGTGCCGTGCGACAGGGGGCAATGGGAACTGAAGCTTTCTTT.

The rearrangement uses TRBV5-1 and TRBJ2-7; 7 nucleotides line up with TRBD2. Germline assignment: CDR1 SGHRS and CDR2 YFSETQ. The CDR3 spans 16 residues. V lost 4 bases, J lost 3 bases, and 13 bases stayed unmatched. This CDR3 is CASSAGTGTNLYEQYF. CDR3 sequence (DNA): TGCGCCAGCAGCGCCGGGACCGGGACTAACCTCTACGAGCAGTACTTC.

This clone occurred a few times. V gene TRBV5-1 combines with J gene TRBJ2-7; 9 bases line up with TRBD1. Germline CDR1 reads SGHRS; CDR2 reads YFSETQ. The junction had 11 bases not matched to a gene; V was cut back by 3 bases and J by 4 bases. The CDR3 runs 16 residues. The CDR3 coding sequence is TGCGCCAGCAGCTCCAATTCCGGGACAGGGATATACGAGCAGTACTTC. Residues: CASSSNSGTGIYEQYF.